These 21 T cell receptor beta chains were sequenced from one sample in a study of vaccination and CD4 T cells after COVID-19. The Oncomine TCR Beta short-read assay was applied to DNA of cultured CD4+ T cells. TCRdb re-called the PCR reads with MiXCR, one entry per CDR3 protein. The table has around 15,000 distinct CDR3 sequences, 40% to 55% seen once. No antigens are known for them. The treatment is: roughly 10-day PBMC culture with coronavirus spike peptide pools or control peptides (ViraFEST assay). The sample in question was CD4+ T cells from blood, cultured in vitro, obtained before SARS-CoV-2 vaccination. The receptors were gathered from a human donor who received a COVID-19 vaccine.

V usage is TRBV5-4 and J usage is TRBJ2-5; maybe TRBD2 (5 bases). V was clipped by 3 bases and J by 5 bases, with 11 bases between them. Germline CDR1 SGHNT, CDR2 YYREEE (reference sequence). CDR3 size: 13 residues. CDR3 protein: CASSSEGGETQYF. The CDR3 region has the DNA TGTGCCAGCAGCTCCGAGGGTGGGGAGACCCAGTACTTC.

This clonotype was detected only a few times. The rearrangement links TRBV20-1 to TRBJ2-7; maybe TRBD2 (6 bases). Trimming stripped 0 bases from V and 6 bases from J, with 15 bases between. The CDR3 has 14 amino acids. Germline lookup yields CDR1 DFQATT and CDR2 SNEGSKA (reference sequence). The CDR3 DNA reads as TGCAGTGCTAGAGATGGGGGGACCCTCCCCGAGCAGTACTTC. Translated: CSARDGGTLPEQYF.

In this sample, this clonotype turned up a few times. V is TRBV2 and J is TRBJ2-7; no clear D. Germline CDR1 SNHLY, CDR2 FYNNEI. V was cut by 1 base and J by 4 bases, with 8 bases left in between. This CDR3 has 13 amino acids. The CDR3 nucleotides are TGTGCCAGCAGTGAAGAAACATTATACGAGCAGTACTTC. It codes for CASSEETLYEQYF.

A note on this clonotype: Sequence at one end of the junction differs from germline and may be a read error. This chain links TRBV6-1 with TRBJ1-4; tentative D call: TRBD1 (5 bases). Germline V gene lookup returns CDR1 MNHNS and CDR2 SASEGT. This CDR3 spans 15 amino acids. The CDR3 DNA reads TGTACCAGCAGTCCCTCTCCGGGGACGGATGAAAAACTGTTTTTT. It yields the protein CTSSPSPGTDEKLFF.

The chain uses TRBV5-4 and TRBJ2-2; maybe TRBD1 (6 bases). V was shortened by 4 bases and J by 8 bases, with 18 bases between the two germline ends. The germline CDR1 and CDR2 sequences are SGHNT and YYREEE (reference sequence). CDR3 length: 15 residues. CDR3 amino acids: CASSPGQPQGGELFF. The CDR3 DNA reads as TGTGCCAGCAGCCCCGGACAGCCCCAAGGGGGGGAGCTGTTTTTT.

This chain connects TRBV7-9 to TRBJ1-1; a possible D gene is TRBD1 (5 bases). The CDR3 contains 14 residues. From germline, CDR1 is SEHNR and CDR2 FQNEAQ (reference sequence). Trimming stripped 5 bases from V and 6 bases from J, with 16 bases between. CDR3 in amino acids: CASSPRDSGAEAFF. CDR3 DNA sequence: TGTGCCAGCAGCCCCAGGGACTCCGGGGCTGAAGCTTTCTTT.

This clonotype showed up just once. The chain combines TRBV7-2 with TRBJ2-2; TRBD1 might be the D (6 bases). The ends were cut back, 5 bases at V and 1 base at J, with 11 bases in the middle. This CDR3 has 15 residues. Germline lookup yields CDR1 SGHTA and CDR2 FQGNSA. CDR3 sequence reads: CASSGQLLNTGELFF. For the CDR3, the DNA is TGTGCCAGCAGCGGACAGCTGCTGAACACCGGGGAGCTGTTTTTT.

The rearrangement uses TRBV7-2 and TRBJ2-7; D is tentatively TRBD1 or TRBD2 (5 bases each). In germline, CDR1 is SGHTA, CDR2 FQGNSA. The V end lost 5 bases, the J end lost 6 bases, and 11 bases lay between the germline ends. CDR3 length equals 12 residues. The CDR3 loop is CASSRGWGEQYF. For the CDR3, the DNA is TGTGCCAGCAGCCGGGGCTGGGGCGAGCAGTACTTC.

This clonotype was detected only a few times. The gene calls are TRBV20-1 and TRBJ1-6, with no clear D. Germline CDR1 DFQATT, CDR2 SNEGSKA (reference sequence). The V and J ends lost 4 bases and 7 bases respectively, with 8 bases between them. The CDR3 runs to 12 residues. The CDR3 nucleotides are TGCAGTGCTACCAGGACGAATTCACCCCTCCACTTT. It yields the protein CSATRTNSPLHF.

The chain employs TRBV4-2 and TRBJ2-3; TRBD2 might be the D (7 bases). The germline gives CDR1 LGHNA, CDR2 YNFKEQ. Between the trimmed V and J ends, which lost 1 base and 4 bases, there was a span of 15 bases. This CDR3 has 16 residues. The CDR3 loop is CASSQGGGGHADTQYF. CDR3 nucleotide sequence: TGTGCCAGCAGCCAAGGGGGCGGGGGCCATGCAGATACGCAGTATTTT.

This clonotype was seen a few times. The chain recombines TRBV10-3 with TRBJ1-6; 7 bases are a match to TRBD1. With 3 bases clipped from V and 6 bases from J, the junction kept 14 bases outside the gene matches. The CDR3 contains 18 residues. CDR1 and CDR2 (germline): ENHRY, SYGVKD. CDR3 protein: CAISDRSAEGQINSPLHF. The CDR3 DNA reads TGTGCCATCAGTGATAGGTCTGCCGAGGGACAGATTAATTCACCCCTCCACTTT.

This clonotype showed up just a few times. The chain combines TRBV15 with TRBJ2-2, with 9 positions matching TRBD1. The CDR3 extends over 18 amino acids. Trimming cost V 0 bases and J 1 base; bases outside gene matches: 6. Germline V lookup: CDR1 LNHNV, CDR2 YYDKDF (reference sequence). CDR3 DNA: TGTGCCACCAGCAGAGACCGGGACAGGGTCCTGAACACCGGGGAGCTGTTTTTT. It yields the protein CATSRDRDRVLNTGELFF.

This clonotype was observed a handful of times. V usage is TRBV7-2 and J usage is TRBJ2-3, with D maybe TRBD2 (6 bases). The CDR3 is 14 residues long. V was trimmed by 0 bases and J by 6 bases, leaving 10 bases between them. Germline V gives CDR1 SGHTA, CDR2 FQGNSA. CDR3 loop: CASSLARGRDTQYF. The DNA of the CDR3 is TGTGCCAGCAGCTTAGCGCGAGGGAGGGATACGCAGTATTTT.

This clonotype came up a few times. V and J are TRBV20-1 and TRBJ1-2, with D maybe TRBD1 (6 bases). This CDR3 has 13 amino acids. With 3 bases removed from V and 4 bases from J, the gap between germline ends came to 12 bases. The germline V gene encodes CDR1 DFQATT and CDR2 SNEGSKA (reference sequence). Here the CDR3 DNA reads TGCAGTGCTAGGCACAGGGAAGGCTATGGCTACACCTTC. It codes for CSARHREGYGYTF.

This clonotype appeared a few times. This chain uses TRBV20-1 with TRBJ1-2, with TRBD1 as a possible D gene (6 bases). This CDR3 is built from 13 residues. From germline, CDR1 is DFQATT and CDR2 SNEGSKA (reference sequence). Trimming shortened V by 1 base and J by 1 base, and 7 bases separated the two germline ends. The CDR3 region is CSARGDNNYGYTF. CDR3 nucleotides: TGCAGTGCTAGAGGGGACAATAACTATGGCTACACCTTC.

The chain uses TRBV29-1 and TRBJ2-5, with unresolved D. The CDR3 loop spans 13 amino acids. V lost 3 bases to trimming and J lost 4 bases, with 12 bases between them. Germline values: CDR1 SQVTM, CDR2 ANQGSEA. As DNA, the CDR3 is TGCAGCGTTGACCGGACCCCCTCAGAGACCCAGTACTTC. Translation gives CSVDRTPSETQYF.

This chain links TRBV20-1 with TRBJ1-4; D possibly corresponds to TRBD1 (5 bases). V lost 5 bases to trimming and J lost 8 bases, with 27 bases between them. The V gene's germline CDR1 is DFQATT and CDR2 SNEGSKA (reference sequence). The CDR3 loop spans 17 amino acids. This CDR3 is CSAPPGPGAGWGEKLFF. DNA for the CDR3: TGCAGTGCTCCACCGGGCCCAGGTGCAGGGTGGGGGGAAAAACTGTTTTTT.

The rearrangement joins TRBV7-3 to TRBJ2-1; weak D call: TRBD2 (5 bases). V lost 2 bases to trimming and J lost 2 bases, with 10 bases between them. There are 15 residues in the CDR3. CDR1 and CDR2 (germline): SGHTA, FQGTGA. CDR3 coding DNA: TGTGCCAGCAGCTTAGGGCTAGCAGCCTACAATGAGCAGTTCTTC. Translation gives CASSLGLAAYNEQFF. Supplemented by reference TRBV7-3 and TRBJ2-1, the full variable domain reads GAGVSQTPSNKVTEKGKYVELRCDPISGHTALYWYRQSLGQGPEFLIYFQGTGAADDSGLPNDRFFAVRPEGSVSTLKIQRTERGDSAVYLCASSLGLAAYNEQFFGPGTRLTVL.

For the CDR3, the DNA is TGCGCCAGCAGGATGTCAGGGGGCCAGGACACTGAAGCTTTCTTT. As protein: CASRMSGGQDTEAFF. The chain couples TRBV5-1 to TRBJ1-1; TRBD1 aligns across 8 bases. CDR3 length: 15 amino acids. The germline V gene has CDR1 SGHRS and CDR2 YFSETQ. V was pared by 5 bases and J by 3 bases, with 9 bases of the junction left unmatched.

This clonotype was seen once. The gene calls are TRBV5-4 and TRBJ1-2, with D possibly being TRBD1 (5 bases). Germline CDR1 is SGHNT and CDR2 is YYREEE (reference sequence). This CDR3 is built from 16 residues. Trimming stripped 4 bases from V and 5 bases from J, with 21 bases between. Written as DNA, the CDR3 is TGTGCCAGCAGCCCGGCCTCATTGGCAGGGCGGTATGGCTACACCTTC. Translated, it gives CASSPASLAGRYGYTF.

The rearrangement uses TRBV7-2 and TRBJ2-5; maybe TRBD1 (6 bases). V was cut by 2 bases and J by 4 bases, with 14 bases left in between. The CDR3 sequence is 15 residues long. The V gene's germline CDR1 is SGHTA and CDR2 FQGNSA. CDR3 residues: CASSLTSIGGETQYF. CDR3 coding DNA: TGTGCCAGCAGCTTAACCTCGATAGGGGGAGAGACCCAGTACTTC.